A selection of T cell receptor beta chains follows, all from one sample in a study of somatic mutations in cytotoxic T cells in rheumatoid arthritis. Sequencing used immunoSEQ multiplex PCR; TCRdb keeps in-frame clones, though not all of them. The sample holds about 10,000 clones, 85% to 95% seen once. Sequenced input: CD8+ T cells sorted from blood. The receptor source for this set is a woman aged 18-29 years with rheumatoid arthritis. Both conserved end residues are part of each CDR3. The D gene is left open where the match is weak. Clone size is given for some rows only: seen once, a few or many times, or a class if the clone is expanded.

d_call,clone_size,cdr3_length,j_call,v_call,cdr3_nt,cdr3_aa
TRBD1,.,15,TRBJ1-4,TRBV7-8,TGTGCCAGCAGCCCTATCGGGACAGCTAATGAAAAACTGTTTTTT,CASSPIGTANEKLFF
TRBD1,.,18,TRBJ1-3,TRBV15,TGTGCCACCAGCAGATCCTTGGGGACAGGGGCTGAAGAAGACACCATATATTTT,CATSRSLGTGAEEDTIYF
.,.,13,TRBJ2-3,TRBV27,TGTGCCAGCACCTTCACTAGCACAGATACGCAGTATTTT,CASTFTSTDTQYF
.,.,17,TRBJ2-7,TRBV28,TGTGCCAGCAGTTTAGGGGAGACGGACGTCAGCTCCTACGAGCAGTACTTC,CASSLGETDVSSYEQYF
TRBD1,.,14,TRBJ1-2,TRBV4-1,TGCGCCAGCAGCCAAGAACAGGGGGCGTTGGGCTACACCTTC,CASSQEQGALGYTF
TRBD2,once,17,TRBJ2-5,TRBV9,TGTGCCAGCAGCGTTAGTTGGACTAGCGGGAGCCAAGAGACCCAGTACTTC,CASSVSWTSGSQETQYF
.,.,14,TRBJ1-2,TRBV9,TGTGCCAGCCGCGAACAGGGAGTTAACTATGGCTACACCTTC,CASREQGVNYGYTF
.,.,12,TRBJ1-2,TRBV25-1,TGTGCCAGCAGTGAATCTACCGAGGGCTACACCTTC,CASSESTEGYTF
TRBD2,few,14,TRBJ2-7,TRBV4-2,TGTGCCAGCAGCCATGGGACTACCCCGAGCGAGCAGTACTTC,CASSHGTTPSEQYF
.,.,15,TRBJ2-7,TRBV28,TGTGCCAGCAGTTTGAATAGCGGAAGCTCCTACGAGCAGTACTTC,CASSLNSGSSYEQYF
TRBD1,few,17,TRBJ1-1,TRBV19,TGTGCCAGTAGTTCCTGGGGGGACAGGGCGGAGGGCACTGAAGCTTTCTTT,CASSSWGDRAEGTEAFF
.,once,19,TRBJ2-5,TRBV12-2,TGTGCAAGTCGCTTAATTGGACTAGCGGGGGAGGCATTCCAAGAGACCCAGTACTTC,CASRLIGLAGEAFQETQYF
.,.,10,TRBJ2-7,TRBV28,TGTGCCAGCGGAGGGGACGAGCAGTACTTC,CASGGDEQYF
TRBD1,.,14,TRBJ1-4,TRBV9,TGTGCCAGCAACACCGGGACAGGAAAAGAAAAACTGTTTTTT,CASNTGTGKEKLFF
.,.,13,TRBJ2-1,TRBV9,TGTGCCAGCCGGTTTCGGGGGAACAGTGAGCAGTTCTTC,CASRFRGNSEQFF
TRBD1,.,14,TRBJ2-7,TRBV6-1,TGTGCCAGCAGGGAGGACAGGGGCCCTTGGGAGCAGTACTTC,CASREDRGPWEQYF
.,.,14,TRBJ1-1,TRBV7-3,TGTGCCAGCAGCTTAGGAGCGGTGAACACTGAAGCTTTCTTT,CASSLGAVNTEAFF
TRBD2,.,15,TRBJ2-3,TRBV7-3,TGTGCCAGCAGCCGACTAGCGGGATTGGTAGATACGCAGTATTTT,CASSRLAGLVDTQYF
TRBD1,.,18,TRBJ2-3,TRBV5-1,TGCGCCAGCAGCTTGGCGGGTGGACAGGGGGAACTAGCAATATATCCGTATTTT,CASSLAGGQGELAIYPYF
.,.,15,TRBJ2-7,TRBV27,TGTGCCAGCAGTTTGATGGGCAGTCCTTCCTACGAGCAGTACTTC,CASSLMGSPSYEQYF
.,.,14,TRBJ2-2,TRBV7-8,TGTGCCAGCAGCCGCCGGGGTAGGACCGGGGAGCTGTTTTTT,CASSRRGRTGELFF
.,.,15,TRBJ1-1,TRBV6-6,TGTGCCAGCAGTTACATCCTAGGGAGCAACACTGAAGCTTTCTTT,CASSYILGSNTEAFF
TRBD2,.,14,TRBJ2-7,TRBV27,TGTGCCAGCAGTCGCGGGGGTAGCTCCTACGAGCAGTACTTC,CASSRGGSSYEQYF
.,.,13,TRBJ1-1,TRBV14,TGTGCCAGCAGCCCCACGGGAGGCACTGAAGCTTTCTTT,CASSPTGGTEAFF
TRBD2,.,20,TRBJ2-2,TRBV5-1,TGCGCCAGCAGCTTGGCGTTAGCCAGCGGGAGACAGGAGTTTCCCGGGGAGCTGTTTTTT,CASSLALASGRQEFPGELFF
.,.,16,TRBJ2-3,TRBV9,TGTGCCAGCAGCGTGGGACACCTGACTAGCACAGATACGCAGTATTTT,CASSVGHLTSTDTQYF
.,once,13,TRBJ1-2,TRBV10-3,TGTGCCATCAGTGGCGGGAGCACCTATGGCTACACCTTC,CAISGGSTYGYTF
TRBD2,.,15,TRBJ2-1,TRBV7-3,TGTGCCAGCAGCACTAGCGGGGGGGCCTACAATGAGCAGTTCTTC,CASSTSGGAYNEQFF
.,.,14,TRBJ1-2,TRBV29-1,TGCAGCGTTGAGATAGGGGCCGTTAACTATGGCTACACCTTC,CSVEIGAVNYGYTF
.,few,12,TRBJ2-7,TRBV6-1,TGTGCCTCCCGGGACATCACCTACGAGCAGTACTTC,CASRDITYEQYF
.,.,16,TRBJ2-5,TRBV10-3,TGTGCCATCAGTGAGCCCGGGACACTCGGCCAAGAGACCCAGTACTTC,CAISEPGTLGQETQYF
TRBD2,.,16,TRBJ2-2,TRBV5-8,TGTGCCAGCAGCTTGACGGGGGGGGCCAACACCGGGGAGCTGTTTTTT,CASSLTGGANTGELFF
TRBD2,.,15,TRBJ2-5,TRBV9,TGTGCCAGCAGCGTAGATCTAGCGGGGATAGGGGAGCAGTACTTC,CASSVDLAGIGEQYF
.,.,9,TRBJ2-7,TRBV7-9,TGTGCCAGCGACCCAGGGCAGTACTTC,CASDPGQYF
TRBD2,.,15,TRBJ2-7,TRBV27,TGTGCCAGCAGTTTCGGGCTAGCGGGAGCCAACGAGCAGTACTTC,CASSFGLAGANEQYF
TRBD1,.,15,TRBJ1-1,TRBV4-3,TGCGCCAGCAGCCAAAGGGACAGGGAGAACACTGAAGCTTTCTTT,CASSQRDRENTEAFF
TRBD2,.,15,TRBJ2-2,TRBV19,TGTGCCAGCCGGTATGGCGGGGGAATTGCCGGGGAGCTGTTTTTT,CASRYGGGIAGELFF
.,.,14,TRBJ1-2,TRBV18,TGTGCCAGCTCACCACCGGGCGAGAGATATGGCTACACCTTC,CASSPPGERYGYTF
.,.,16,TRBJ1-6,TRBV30,TGTGCCTGGAGTGTGGACAGCCCCAATTATAATTCACCCCTCCACTTT,CAWSVDSPNYNSPLHF
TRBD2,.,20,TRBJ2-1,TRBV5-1,TGCGCCAGCAGGGGCGGAGGGGGCGCAGGAGTTGGAGCGGGAGGACCGGAGCAGTTCTTC,CASRGGGGAGVGAGGPEQFF
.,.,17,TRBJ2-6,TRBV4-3,TGCGCCAGCAGCCAAACGGGTTCTCAATCTGGGGCCAACGTCCTGACTTTC,CASSQTGSQSGANVLTF
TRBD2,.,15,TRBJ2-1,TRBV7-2,TGTGCCAGCAGCTTTAGCGGGGGGAGGGTGGATGAGCAGTTCTTC,CASSFSGGRVDEQFF
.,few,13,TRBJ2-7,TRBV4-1,TGCGCCAGCAGCCCTACCACTATCTACGAGCAGTACTTC,CASSPTTIYEQYF
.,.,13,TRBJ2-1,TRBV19,TGTGCCACACGACTTGAGTCCTACAATGAGCAGTTCTTC,CATRLESYNEQFF
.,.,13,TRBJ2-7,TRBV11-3,TGTGCCAGCAGCTTAGTGAGTTCCTACGAGCAGTACTTC,CASSLVSSYEQYF
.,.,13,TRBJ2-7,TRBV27,TGTGCCAGCAGTTCTACTGGCGCGGGCGAGCAGTACTTC,CASSSTGAGEQYF
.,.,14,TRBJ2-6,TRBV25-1,TGTGCCAGCACCATCGGGGCTGGGGCCAACGTCCTGACTTTC,CASTIGAGANVLTF
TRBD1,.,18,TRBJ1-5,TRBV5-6,TGTGCCAGCAGCCGCCGGGACAGGGAAGAGTGGAGCAATCAGCCCCAGCATTTT,CASSRRDREEWSNQPQHF
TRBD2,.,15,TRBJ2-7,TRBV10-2,TGCGCCAGCAGTGAGGGGTCTAGCGGGGGGTACGAGCAGTACTTC,CASSEGSSGGYEQYF
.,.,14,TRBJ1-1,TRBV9,TGTGCCAGCAGCCTCGGCGGGGGGCGGACTGAAGCTTTCTTT,CASSLGGGRTEAFF
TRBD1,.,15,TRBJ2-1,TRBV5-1,TGCGCCAGCAGCTACCGACAGGGGCTCATCAATGAGCAGTTCTTC,CASSYRQGLINEQFF
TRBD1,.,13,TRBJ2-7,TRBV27,TGTGCCAGCATGCCTTGGGACAGCTTCGAGCAGTACTTC,CASMPWDSFEQYF
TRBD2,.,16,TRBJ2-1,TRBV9,TGTGCCAGCAGCGAGGGGACTAGCGGACACAACAATGAGCAGTTCTTC,CASSEGTSGHNNEQFF